These T cell receptor beta chains were read from a single sample in a study of T cells in Graves' hyperthyroidism and ophthalmopathy. TCRdb reprocessed the multiplex PCR reads via MiXCR and lists one record per CDR3 protein. The sample holds approximately 590,000 distinct CDR3 sequences; around 45% are singletons and the top ten take just under 8.5%. Sample: peripheral blood or thyroid tissue (not recorded which). These receptors all come from a woman aged 18-29 years with Graves' hyperthyroidism. Both conserved end residues are trimmed from each CDR3. Expanded clones are given a class, and other clones once, few, many or no size at all.

v_gene: TRBV7-9
abundance: -
j_gene: TRBJ1-4
CDR3aa: ASSLGDRQYYEKLF

v_gene: TRBV24-1
abundance: -
j_gene: TRBJ1-3
CDR3aa: ATSVGDDGNTIY

v_gene: TRBV12-3/TRBV12-4
abundance: few
j_gene: TRBJ2-7
CDR3aa: ASSLATAPYEQY

v_gene: TRBV20-1
abundance: -
j_gene: TRBJ1-2
CDR3aa: SQTGFQNGYT

v_gene: TRBV7-9
abundance: few
j_gene: TRBJ2-2
CDR3aa: ASSPGGGGNGELF

v_gene: TRBV10-3
abundance: -
j_gene: TRBJ1-6
CDR3aa: AISETGDPSPLH

v_gene: TRBV7-3
abundance: -
j_gene: TRBJ2-2
CDR3aa: ASSLSNTGELF

v_gene: TRBV24-1
abundance: -
j_gene: TRBJ2-5
CDR3aa: ATSKGQQETQY

v_gene: TRBV25-1
abundance: -
j_gene: TRBJ1-1
CDR3aa: ASNTGGAGTEAF

v_gene: TRBV5-6
abundance: -
j_gene: TRBJ1-1
CDR3aa: ASNILYANTEAF

v_gene: TRBV7-9
abundance: few
j_gene: TRBJ2-5
CDR3aa: AWSGGVQETQY

v_gene: TRBV7-2
abundance: many
j_gene: TRBJ2-5
CDR3aa: ASSQQTGYQETQY

v_gene: TRBV7-8
abundance: many
j_gene: TRBJ1-4
CDR3aa: ASSEGGLAEKLF

v_gene: TRBV10-3
abundance: once
j_gene: TRBJ1-1
CDR3aa: AIASGTSNTEAF

v_gene: TRBV5-1
abundance: -
j_gene: TRBJ1-1
CDR3aa: ASSFIGYTEAF

v_gene: TRBV2
abundance: few
j_gene: TRBJ1-3
CDR3aa: ASSSSRRGNTIY

v_gene: TRBV6-1
abundance: -
j_gene: TRBJ2-3
CDR3aa: ASGTGNTDTQY

v_gene: TRBV2
abundance: -
j_gene: TRBJ2-2
CDR3aa: ASSVWGNTGELF

v_gene: TRBV2
abundance: -
j_gene: TRBJ1-5
CDR3aa: ASSKRTGPNQPQH

v_gene: TRBV19
abundance: many
j_gene: TRBJ2-7
CDR3aa: ASSPRQGSYEQY

v_gene: TRBV19
abundance: few
j_gene: TRBJ1-5
CDR3aa: ASSIYDNRYSNQPQH

v_gene: TRBV7-2
abundance: -
j_gene: TRBJ2-5
CDR3aa: ASRQGQGKTQY

v_gene: TRBV11-3
abundance: -
j_gene: TRBJ2-2
CDR3aa: ASSRLAGGPGTGELF

v_gene: TRBV7-2
abundance: -
j_gene: TRBJ2-7
CDR3aa: ASSIAGNSYEQY

v_gene: TRBV7-2
abundance: once
j_gene: TRBJ1-2
CDR3aa: ASSLGRQGIYGYT

v_gene: TRBV5-1
abundance: -
j_gene: TRBJ1-1
CDR3aa: ASSKHHGDYAEAF

v_gene: TRBV25-1
abundance: -
j_gene: TRBJ1-2
CDR3aa: ASYVRGDGGYT

v_gene: TRBV12-3/TRBV12-4
abundance: -
j_gene: TRBJ2-2
CDR3aa: ASSPRLGNTGELF

v_gene: TRBV19
abundance: -
j_gene: TRBJ1-2
CDR3aa: ASGTGVNYGYT

v_gene: TRBV10-3
abundance: -
j_gene: TRBJ2-5
CDR3aa: AISSHGTQETQY

v_gene: TRBV2
abundance: few
j_gene: TRBJ2-5
CDR3aa: ASQGSGGPQETQY

v_gene: TRBV2
abundance: -
j_gene: TRBJ2-2
CDR3aa: AISGGLF

v_gene: TRBV20-1
abundance: -
j_gene: TRBJ1-1
CDR3aa: SARSWGETEAF

v_gene: TRBV15
abundance: -
j_gene: TRBJ2-7
CDR3aa: ATSRAGTGDYEQY

v_gene: TRBV19
abundance: -
j_gene: TRBJ1-3
CDR3aa: ASSILGSGNTIY

v_gene: TRBV12-3/TRBV12-4
abundance: -
j_gene: TRBJ1-4
CDR3aa: ASSFGLSNEKLF

v_gene: TRBV29-1
abundance: -
j_gene: TRBJ1-5
CDR3aa: SGDRADQPQH

v_gene: TRBV7-6
abundance: few
j_gene: TRBJ2-7
CDR3aa: ASRRAGKVISYEQY

v_gene: TRBV19
abundance: -
j_gene: TRBJ2-6
CDR3aa: ASSPEGARVGANVLT

v_gene: TRBV6-1
abundance: -
j_gene: TRBJ2-7
CDR3aa: ASSWTETSYEQY

v_gene: TRBV7-9
abundance: -
j_gene: TRBJ1-6
CDR3aa: ASSTSGAVSPLH

v_gene: TRBV2
abundance: -
j_gene: TRBJ1-2
CDR3aa: ASSGLVGGDANYDYT

v_gene: TRBV7-9
abundance: -
j_gene: TRBJ1-1
CDR3aa: ASSQDSGQNTEAF

v_gene: TRBV7-9
abundance: many
j_gene: TRBJ1-2
CDR3aa: ASSSPTGGYT

v_gene: TRBV10-3
abundance: -
j_gene: TRBJ2-7
CDR3aa: ASRDAGDSGPEQY

v_gene: TRBV2
abundance: few
j_gene: TRBJ2-7
CDR3aa: ASSLLAGVLYEQY